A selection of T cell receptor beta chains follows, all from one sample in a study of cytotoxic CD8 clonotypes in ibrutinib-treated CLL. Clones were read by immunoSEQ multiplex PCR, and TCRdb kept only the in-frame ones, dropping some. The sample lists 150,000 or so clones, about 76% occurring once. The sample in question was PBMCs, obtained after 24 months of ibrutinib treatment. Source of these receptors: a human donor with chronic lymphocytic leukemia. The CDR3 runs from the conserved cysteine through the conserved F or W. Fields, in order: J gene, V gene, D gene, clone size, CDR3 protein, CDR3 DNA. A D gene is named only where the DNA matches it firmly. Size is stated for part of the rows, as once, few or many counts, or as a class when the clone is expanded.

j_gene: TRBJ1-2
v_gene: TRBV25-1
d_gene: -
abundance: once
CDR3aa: CASSDPLGGNYGYTF
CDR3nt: TGTGCCAGCAGTGACCCCCTTGGCGGGAACTATGGCTACACCTTC

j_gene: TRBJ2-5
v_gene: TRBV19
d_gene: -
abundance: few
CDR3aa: CASSMQGKQETQYF
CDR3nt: TGTGCCAGTAGTATGCAGGGGAAACAAGAGACCCAGTACTTC

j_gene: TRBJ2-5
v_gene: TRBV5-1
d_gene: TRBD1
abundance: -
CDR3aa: CASSLWGQGQETQYF
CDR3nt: TGCGCCAGCAGCTTGTGGGGACAGGGGCAAGAGACCCAGTACTTC

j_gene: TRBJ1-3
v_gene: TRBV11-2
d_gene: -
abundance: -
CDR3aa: CASSPTGNTIYF
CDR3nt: TGTGCCAGCAGCCCAACTGGAAACACCATATATTTT

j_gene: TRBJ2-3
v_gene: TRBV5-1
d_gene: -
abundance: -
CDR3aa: CASSRAGGPDTQYF
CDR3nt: TGCGCCAGCAGCCGTGCCGGGGGCCCAGATACGCAGTATTTT

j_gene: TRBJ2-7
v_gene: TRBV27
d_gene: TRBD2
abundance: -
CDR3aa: CASSLAGGYYEQYF
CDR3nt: TGTGCCAGCAGTTTAGCGGGGGGTTACTACGAGCAGTACTTC

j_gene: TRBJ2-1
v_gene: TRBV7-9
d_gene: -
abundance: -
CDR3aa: CASSLTRGGEQFF
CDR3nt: TGTGCCAGCAGCTTAACCAGGGGTGGCGAGCAGTTCTTC

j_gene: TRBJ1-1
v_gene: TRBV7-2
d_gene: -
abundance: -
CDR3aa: CASSLSGWGFGSTEAFF
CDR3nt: TGTGCCAGCAGCTTAAGTGGTTGGGGGTTTGGGAGCACTGAAGCTTTCTTT

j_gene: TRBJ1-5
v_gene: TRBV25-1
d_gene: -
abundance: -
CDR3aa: CASSEPRTAVEAPAF
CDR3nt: TGTGCCAGCAGTGAACCCCGGACCGCTGTTGAGGCCCCAGCATTT

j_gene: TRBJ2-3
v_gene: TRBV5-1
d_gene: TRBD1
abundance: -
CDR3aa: CASSSGTGASTDTQYF
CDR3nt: TGCGCCAGCAGCTCAGGGACAGGGGCCTCCACAGATACGCAGTATTTT

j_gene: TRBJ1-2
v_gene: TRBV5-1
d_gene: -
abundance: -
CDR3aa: CASRRKADWTEANYGYTF
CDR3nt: TGCGCCAGCAGGAGGAAAGCGGACTGGACAGAAGCTAACTATGGCTACACCTTC

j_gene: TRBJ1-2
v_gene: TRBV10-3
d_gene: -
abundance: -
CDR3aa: CAIRGTGGGYTF
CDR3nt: TGTGCCATAAGGGGGACCGGGGGAGGCTACACCTTC

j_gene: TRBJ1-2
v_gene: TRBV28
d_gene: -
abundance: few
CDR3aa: CASSGQPLNYGYTF
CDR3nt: TGTGCCAGCAGTGGACAGCCCCTGAACTATGGCTACACCTTC

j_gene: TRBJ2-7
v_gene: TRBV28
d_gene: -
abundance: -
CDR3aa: CASRPPRGPPYEQYF
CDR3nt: TGTGCCAGCAGGCCGCCTCGGGGGCCCCCCTACGAGCAGTACTTC

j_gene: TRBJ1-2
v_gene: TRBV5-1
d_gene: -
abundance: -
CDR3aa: CASSLAGQSNYGYTF
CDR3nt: TGCGCCAGCAGCTTGGCCGGTCAGTCTAACTATGGCTACACCTTC

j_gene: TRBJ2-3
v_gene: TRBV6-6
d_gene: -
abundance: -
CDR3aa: CASRPTTGGGTDTQYF
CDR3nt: TGTGCCAGCAGACCCACGACAGGTGGTGGCACAGATACGCAGTATTTT

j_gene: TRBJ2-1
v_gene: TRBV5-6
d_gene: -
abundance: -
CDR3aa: CASSAGQPYNEQFF
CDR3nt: TGTGCCAGCAGCGCGGGACAGCCGTACAATGAGCAGTTCTTC

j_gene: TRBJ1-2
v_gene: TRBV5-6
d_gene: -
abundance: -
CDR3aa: CASSLWDRTAYTF
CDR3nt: TGTGCCAGCAGCTTGTGGGACCGGACGGCCTACACCTTC

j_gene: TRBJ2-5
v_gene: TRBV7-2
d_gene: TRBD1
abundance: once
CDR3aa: CASSLATGELETQYF
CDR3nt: TGTGCCAGCAGCTTGGCGACAGGGGAGTTGGAGACCCAGTACTTC

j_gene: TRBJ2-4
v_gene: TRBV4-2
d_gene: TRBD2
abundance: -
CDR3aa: CASKSTATGGGNIQYF
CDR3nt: TGTGCCAGCAAATCAACCGCTACTGGGGGGGGAAACATTCAGTACTTC

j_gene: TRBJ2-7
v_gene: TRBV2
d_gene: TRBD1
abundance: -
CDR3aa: CASSRAKRQGPYEQYF
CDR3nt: TGTGCCAGCAGTCGGGCAAAACGACAGGGGCCCTACGAGCAGTACTTC

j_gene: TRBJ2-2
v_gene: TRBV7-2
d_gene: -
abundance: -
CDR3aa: CASSLGLTNTGELFF
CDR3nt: TGTGCCAGCAGCTTAGGACTGACTAACACCGGGGAGCTGTTTTTT

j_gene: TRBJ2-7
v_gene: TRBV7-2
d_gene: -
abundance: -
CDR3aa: CASSLDLGLAHEQYF
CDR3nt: TGTGCCAGCAGCTTAGATTTGGGGCTAGCCCACGAGCAGTACTTC

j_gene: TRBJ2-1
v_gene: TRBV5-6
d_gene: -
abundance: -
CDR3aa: CASSLAGGPRDEQFF
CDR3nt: TGTGCCAGCAGCTTGGCCGGGGGACCGCGCGATGAGCAGTTCTTC

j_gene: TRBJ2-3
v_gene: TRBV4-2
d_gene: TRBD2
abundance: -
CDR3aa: CASSPTGGSTDTQYF
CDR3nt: TGTGCCAGCAGCCCTACCGGGGGGAGCACAGATACGCAGTATTTT

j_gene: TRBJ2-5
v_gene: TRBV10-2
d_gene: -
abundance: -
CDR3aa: CATGPGPETQYF
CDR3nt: TGCGCCACCGGGCCGGGACCCGAGACCCAGTACTTC

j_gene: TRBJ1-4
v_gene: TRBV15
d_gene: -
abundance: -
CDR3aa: CATSRDVGNEKLFF
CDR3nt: TGTGCCACCAGCAGAGATGTGGGGAATGAAAAACTGTTTTTT

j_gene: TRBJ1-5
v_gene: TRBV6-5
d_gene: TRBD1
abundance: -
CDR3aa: CASREGQGGNQPQHF
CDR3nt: TGTGCCAGCAGAGAGGGACAGGGGGGCAATCAGCCCCAGCATTTT

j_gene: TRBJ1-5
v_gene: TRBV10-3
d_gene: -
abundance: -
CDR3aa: CAISGSQRDQPQHF
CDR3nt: TGTGCCATCAGTGGGTCCCAAAGAGATCAGCCCCAGCATTTT

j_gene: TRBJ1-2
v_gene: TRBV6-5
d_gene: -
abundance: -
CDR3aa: CATSRGTRYGYTF
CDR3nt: TGTGCCACCTCCCGGGGTACCCGCTATGGCTACACCTTC

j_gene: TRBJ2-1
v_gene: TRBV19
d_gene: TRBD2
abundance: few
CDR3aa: CASTQPGLGANEQFF
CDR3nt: TGTGCCAGTACCCAGCCGGGACTAGGGGCCAATGAGCAGTTCTTC

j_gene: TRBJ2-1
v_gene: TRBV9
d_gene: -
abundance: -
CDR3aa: CASSVGPNNEQFF
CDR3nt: TGTGCCAGCAGCGTAGGACCTAACAATGAGCAGTTCTTC

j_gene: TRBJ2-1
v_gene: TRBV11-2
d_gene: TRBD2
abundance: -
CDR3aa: CASSEPRGLGSFF
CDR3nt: TGTGCCAGCAGCGAGCCTAGGGGACTAGGAAGCTTCTTC

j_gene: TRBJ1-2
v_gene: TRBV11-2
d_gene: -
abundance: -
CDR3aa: CASSHDSYGYTF
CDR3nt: TGTGCCAGCAGCCACGACAGCTATGGCTACACCTTC

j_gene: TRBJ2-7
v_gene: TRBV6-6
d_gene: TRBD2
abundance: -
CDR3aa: CASSQGLAKGEQYF
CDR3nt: TGTGCCAGCAGCCAGGGACTAGCGAAGGGCGAGCAGTACTTC

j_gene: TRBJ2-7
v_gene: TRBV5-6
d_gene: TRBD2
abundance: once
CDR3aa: CASSSWVLAGLNEQYF
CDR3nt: TGTGCCAGCAGCTCTTGGGTACTAGCGGGACTCAACGAGCAGTACTTC

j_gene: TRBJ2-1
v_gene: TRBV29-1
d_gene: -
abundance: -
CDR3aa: CSVSAPSSYNEQFF
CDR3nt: TGCAGCGTTTCGGCGCCTAGCTCCTACAATGAGCAGTTCTTC

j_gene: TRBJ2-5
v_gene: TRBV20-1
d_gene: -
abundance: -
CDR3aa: CSAAGRETQYF
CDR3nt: TGCAGTGCGGCGGGCCGGGAGACCCAGTACTTC

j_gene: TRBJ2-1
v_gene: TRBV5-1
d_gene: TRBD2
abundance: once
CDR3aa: CASSLFGGGRYNEQFF
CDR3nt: TGCGCCAGCAGCTTGTTCGGGGGAGGGCGCTACAATGAGCAGTTCTTC

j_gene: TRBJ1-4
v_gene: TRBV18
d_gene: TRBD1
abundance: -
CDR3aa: CASSPLGTGAEKLFF
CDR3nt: TGTGCCAGCTCACCACTCGGGACAGGGGCTGAAAAACTGTTTTTT

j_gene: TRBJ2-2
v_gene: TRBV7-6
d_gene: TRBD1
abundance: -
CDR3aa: CASSKGTGALGGELFF
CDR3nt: TGTGCCAGCAGCAAAGGGACAGGGGCCCTGGGCGGGGAGCTGTTTTTT

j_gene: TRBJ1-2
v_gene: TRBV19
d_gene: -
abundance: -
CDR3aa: CASSIGGIYGYTF
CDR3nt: TGTGCCAGTAGTATCGGGGGAATTTATGGCTACACCTTC

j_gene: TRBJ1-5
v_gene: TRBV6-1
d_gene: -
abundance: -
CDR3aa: CASSVGLSNQPQHF
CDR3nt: TGTGCCAGCAGTGTAGGGTTAAGCAATCAGCCCCAGCATTTT